The 26 T cell receptor beta chains below all came from one sample that was sequenced in a study of blood T cells in healthy people across ages. Next came a second PCR, run for about 7 to 12 cycles, which used a sample-barcoded 5' primer along with a J-beta primer mix. TCRdb recomputed calls from the 5' RACE reads with MiXCR, one row per CDR3 protein. The table includes some 780,000 distinct CDR3 sequences, around 50% detected once. Sequenced sample: blood. The receptor source for this set is a man aged 35 to 55 in good health.

This clonotype was counted a few times. CDR3 sequence (DNA): TGTGCCAGCAGCCGAGGAGGGGCTGGCGAGCAGTACTTC. Residues: CASSRGGAGEQYF. The genes are TRBV6-5 and TRBJ2-5, with D perhaps TRBD2 (6 bases). The J call may not be correct, given that the DNA end is closer to TRBJ2-7. Looked up from germline, CDR1 is MNHEY and CDR2 is SVGAGI. This CDR3 has 13 residues.

This clonotype was seen more than once but under ten times. This chain links TRBV20-1 with TRBJ2-3; no clear D. The CDR3 length is 15 residues. CDR1 is DFQATT and CDR2 is SNEGSKA in the germline V gene (reference sequence). The V gene lost 0 bases and the J gene lost 5 bases, with 15 bases spanning the gap. CDR3 region: CSARDASMFGDTQYF. In DNA, the CDR3 is TGCAGTGCTAGAGATGCTAGTATGTTCGGAGATACGCAGTATTTT.

Comments on this clonotype: At one end, the junction sequence differs from germline, possibly due to a read error. The chain couples TRBV2 to TRBJ2-5, with D uncertain. The CDR3 sequence is 13 residues long. Per the germline V gene, CDR1 is SNHLY and CDR2 is FYNNEI. The chain's CDR3 is CASMRRYEEAQYF. CDR3 nucleotides: TGTGCCAGCATGAGGAGATACGAAGAGGCCCAGTACTTC.

V gene TRBV28 combines with J gene TRBJ2-3; TRBD1 aligns across 10 bases. The V gene end was trimmed by 8 bases and the J gene end by 7 bases; junction bases not matched to a gene: 6. The CDR3 is 13 amino acids. Germline V gene data show CDR1 as MDHEN and CDR2 as SYDVKM. CDR3 bases: TGTGCCAGCCGTGGACAGGGGGTTTATACGCAGTATTTT. Protein product: CASRGQGVYTQYF.

The gene calls are TRBV7-6 and TRBJ2-6; unclear D gene. The CDR3 extends over 16 amino acids. Trimming cost V 1 base and J 1 base, with 8 bases left between them. The germline V gene has CDR1 SGHVS and CDR2 FNYEAQ. CDR3 residues: CASSLELVSGANVLTF. The CDR3 DNA reads TGTGCCAGCAGCTTAGAATTAGTATCTGGGGCCAACGTCCTGACTTTC.

The chain joins TRBV9 to TRBJ2-5, with D unresolved. The V end lost 0 bases, the J end lost 7 bases, and 7 bases lay between the germline ends. The germline V gene encodes CDR1 SGDLS and CDR2 YYNGEE. The CDR3 extends over 12 amino acids. The CDR3 coding sequence is TGTGCCAGCAGCGTAGATGGTGCGACCCAGTACTTC. It yields the protein CASSVDGATQYF.

This chain connects TRBV7-9 to TRBJ1-6; D gene unclear. The CDR3 spans 14 residues. Trimming removed 0 bases from V and 4 bases from J, with 4 bases in between. From germline, CDR1 is SEHNR and CDR2 FQNEAQ (reference sequence). As DNA, the CDR3 is TGTGCCAGCAGCTTAGCAGGGTATAATTCACCCCTCCACTTT. Protein: CASSLAGYNSPLHF.

This clonotype has a handful of counts. This rearrangement joins TRBV28 to TRBJ2-7; the D gene is possibly TRBD1 (5 bases). Trimming took off 7 bases at V and 0 bases at J, with 10 bases between the two ends. Germline V CDR1 and CDR2: MDHEN, SYDVKM. The CDR3 has 13 amino acids. CDR3 region: CASTLGHSYEQYF. CDR3 DNA sequence: TGTGCCAGCACCCTGGGGCACTCCTACGAGCAGTACTTC.

This clonotype was detected only a few times. V and J are TRBV29-1 and TRBJ2-1; 7 nucleotides match TRBD2. The CDR3 has 13 amino acids. J was trimmed by 5 bases and V by 4 bases; bases with no gene match: 5. The germline V gene has CDR1 SQVTM and CDR2 ANQGSEA. CDR3 sequence: CSVVWAGDNEQFF. Written as DNA, the CDR3 is TGCAGCGTTGTCTGGGCGGGAGACAATGAGCAGTTCTTC.

This chain joins TRBV6-4 and TRBJ2-6; D is possibly TRBD1 (6 bases). Trimming stripped 1 base from V and 2 bases from J, with 9 bases between. Germline CDR1 MRHNA, CDR2 SNTAGT. The CDR3 is 16 amino acids. The CDR3 here is CASSDLQGAGANVLTF. The DNA for the CDR3 is TGTGCCAGCAGTGACTTACAGGGCGCTGGGGCCAACGTCCTGACTTTC.

Only a few counts were recorded for this clonotype. Compared with germline, one end of the junction differs, possibly owing to a read error. The J gene is TRBJ1-2, the V gene TRBV27; TRBD1 matches 7 bases. CDR3 length: 13 amino acids. Germline CDR1 reads MNHEY; CDR2 reads SMNVEV (reference sequence). CDR3 DNA sequence: TGCGCCAGCAGCTTCGACAGGGCCTATGGCTACACCTTC. Residues: CASSFDRAYGYTF.

V usage is TRBV7-2 and J usage is TRBJ1-4; D gene unclear. V shed 8 bases and J shed 14 bases, with 18 bases lying between them. CDR1 and CDR2 (germline): SGHTA, FQGNSA. The CDR3 extends over 12 amino acids. This CDR3 is CASGPDQIRLFF. DNA of the CDR3: TGTGCCAGCGGCCCGGACCAAATTCGGCTGTTTTTT.

The chain recombines TRBV5-1 with TRBJ1-2; a possible D gene is TRBD1 (6 bases). CDR3 size: 15 residues. V was trimmed by 3 bases and J by 5 bases, leaving 17 bases between them. CDR1 and CDR2 (germline): SGHRS, YFSETQ. CDR3 amino acids: CASSSNLLQGYGYTF. For the CDR3, the DNA is TGCGCCAGCAGCTCTAACCTTCTACAGGGTTATGGCTACACCTTC.

The CDR3 region has the DNA TGTGCCAGCAGCCAAGGTGCGTTTTTCTACGAGCAGTACTTC. Translating it yields CASSQGAFFYEQYF. The V gene is TRBV3-1, the J gene TRBJ2-7, with unresolved D. CDR3 length: 14 amino acids. Trimming removed 1 base from V and 3 bases from J, with 10 bases in between. Germline assignment: CDR1 LGHDT and CDR2 YNNKEL (reference sequence).

V and J are TRBV12-3 or TRBV12-4 and TRBJ2-5, with 12 bases matching TRBD2. J was trimmed by 2 bases and V by 7 bases; bases with no gene match: 5. This CDR3 has 15 residues. The CDR3 spells CASKPTSGRQETQYF. The CDR3 nucleotides read TGTGCCAGCAAACCGACTAGCGGGAGACAAGAGACCCAGTACTTC.

The chain joins TRBV12-3 or TRBV12-4 to TRBJ2-7; TRBD1 matches at 10 bases. The CDR3 extends over 18 amino acids. V dropped 3 bases and J dropped 3; count of bases not matched to a gene: 14. This CDR3 reads CASSFGPGTGDSGYEQYF. The CDR3 coding sequence is TGTGCCAGCAGTTTTGGGCCCGGGACAGGGGACTCTGGCTACGAGCAGTACTTC.

The chain is built from TRBV27 and TRBJ2-1, with a tentative D call TRBD2 (5 bases). The V gene lost 7 bases and the J gene lost 5 bases, with 9 bases spanning the gap. Germline loops: CDR1 MNHEY, CDR2 SMNVEV (reference sequence). This CDR3 comprises 12 residues. CDR3: CASTGRDNEQFF. CDR3 sequence (DNA): TGTGCCAGCACGGGAAGGGACAATGAGCAGTTCTTC.

To note about this clonotype: A junction boundary mismatches the germline segment, possibly from a read error. The chain joins TRBV20-1 to TRBJ1-2, with 7 bases fitting TRBD1. The V gene's germline CDR1 is DFQATT and CDR2 SNEGSKA (reference sequence). There are 12 residues in the CDR3. As DNA, the CDR3 is TGCAGTGTTAGACAGGGAGACTATGGCTACACCTTC. Protein: CSVRQGDYGYTF.

The V and J genes are TRBV2 and TRBJ1-2; the D is unclear. This CDR3 is 12 amino acids long. In germline, CDR1 is SNHLY, CDR2 FYNNEI. The V end was cut by 6 bases, the J end by 5 bases, with 10 bases between. The CDR3 here is CASRVAIYGYTF. CDR3 bases: TGTGCCAGCAGGGTAGCCATTTATGGCTACACCTTC.

The chain couples TRBV4-2 to TRBJ2-7, with 7 bases fitting TRBD2. V was pared by 4 bases and J by 2 bases, with 17 bases of the junction left unmatched. Germline V CDR1 and CDR2: LGHNA, YNFKEQ. The CDR3 spans 18 residues. The CDR3 is CASSPEILASGGTYEQYF. The CDR3 nucleotides read TGTGCCAGCAGCCCAGAAATCCTGGCTAGCGGAGGCACCTACGAGCAGTACTTC.

This clonotype has only one observation. The chain is built from TRBV4-2 and TRBJ2-3; 16 bases align to TRBD2. The CDR3 spans 19 residues. V shed 0 bases, J shed 7 bases, and the junction held 10 bases outside the gene matches. Germline V CDR1 and CDR2: LGHNA, YNFKEQ. CDR3 nucleotide sequence: TGTGCCAGCAGCCAAGATCAACTTGGGACTAGCGGGAGGGCCTATACGCAGTATTTT. It specifies CASSQDQLGTSGRAYTQYF.

J is TRBJ2-3 and V is TRBV5-1; possibly TRBD1 for D (5 bases). The germline CDR1 and CDR2 sequences are SGHRS and YFSETQ. V lost 3 bases and J 1 base, leaving 27 bases between the germline ends. This CDR3 contains 20 residues. CDR3 sequence: CASSSTGRLTHPIGTDTQYF. As DNA, the CDR3 is TGCGCCAGCAGCTCAACAGGAAGACTCACACACCCTATAGGCACAGATACGCAGTATTTT.

CDR3 sequence reads: CASSLGLAGVNSYNEQYF. The CDR3 DNA is TGTGCCAGCAGTTTAGGGCTAGCGGGGGTCAACTCCTACAATGAGCAGTACTTC. The rearrangement joins TRBV12-3 or TRBV12-4 to TRBJ2-7; 10 bases match TRBD2. The CDR3 loop spans 18 amino acids. The J segment lost 7 bases and the V segment lost 1 base, leaving 16 bases of the junction unmatched.

The rearrangement links TRBV4-1 to TRBJ2-7; 8 bases are a match to TRBD1. Germline loops: CDR1 MGHRA, CDR2 YSYEKL. This CDR3 spans 16 amino acids. The V and J ends lost 4 bases and 3 bases, in that order; junction bases with no gene match: 11. CDR3 DNA sequence: TGCGCCAGCAGCCGACAGACAGGGGTCCCCCTCTACGAGCAGTACTTC. The encoded protein is CASSRQTGVPLYEQYF.

This clonotype was counted between two and nine times. CDR3 protein: CASSRSLAGGADTQYF. Here the CDR3 DNA reads TGTGCCAGCAGCCGTTCACTAGCGGGAGGGGCAGATACGCAGTATTTT. The rearrangement links TRBV4-2 to TRBJ2-3; the match to TRBD2 covers 13 bases. This CDR3 has 16 residues. Germline V lookup: CDR1 LGHNA, CDR2 YNFKEQ. Unmatched junction bases numbered 5, after V lost 4 bases and J lost 4 bases.

J is TRBJ2-5 and V is TRBV28; D not resolved. The CDR3 runs 13 residues. Looked up from germline, CDR1 is MDHEN and CDR2 is SYDVKM. Trimming pared 5 bases from V and 3 bases from J, leaving 10 bases between. CDR3 sequence (DNA): TGTGCCAGCAGTATCAAGACGAAAGAGACCCAGTACTTC. Amino acid sequence: CASSIKTKETQYF.